This T cell receptor beta chain was captured by sequencing in a study of blood T cells in healthy people across ages. For the second PCR, which ran for about 7 to 12 cycles, a sample-barcoded 5' primer and a J-beta primer mix were used. TCRdb independently ran MiXCR on the 5' RACE reads; one entry per CDR3 protein. Of roughly 730,000 distinct CDR3 sequences listed, roughly three fifths were seen once; the top ten hold 20% to 30%. Of note for this clonotype: Its antigen is still unknown.

Study-level points and caveats: Estimated diversity, derived from one million T cells, was regarded as an underestimate.

The CDR3 spans 14 residues. V lost 4 bases to trimming and J lost 10 bases, with 17 bases between them. Per germline, CDR1 LGHNA and CDR2 YSLEER. The sample was blood. This receptor was taken from a man in his forties in good health. The chain carries TRBV4-3 and TRBJ2-1; D may be TRBD2 (6 bases). The CDR3 here is CASSLTSGTSEQFF. The DNA of the CDR3 is TGCGCCAGCAGCCTCACTAGTGGGACTTCCGAGCAGTTCTTC.